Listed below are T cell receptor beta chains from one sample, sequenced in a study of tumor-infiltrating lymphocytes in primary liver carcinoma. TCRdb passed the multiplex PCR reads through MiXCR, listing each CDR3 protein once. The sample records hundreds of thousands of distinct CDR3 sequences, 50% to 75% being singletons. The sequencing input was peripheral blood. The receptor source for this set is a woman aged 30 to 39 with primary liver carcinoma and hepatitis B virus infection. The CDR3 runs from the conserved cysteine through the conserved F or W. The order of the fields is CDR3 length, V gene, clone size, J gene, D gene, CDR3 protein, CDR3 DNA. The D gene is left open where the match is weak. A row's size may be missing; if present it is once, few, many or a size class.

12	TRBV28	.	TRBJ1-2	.	CATWDERFGYTF	TGTGCCACCTGGGATGAGAGGTTTGGCTACACCTTC
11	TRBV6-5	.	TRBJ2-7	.	CTSQSSYEQYF	TGTACCAGCCAGAGTTCCTACGAGCAGTACTTC
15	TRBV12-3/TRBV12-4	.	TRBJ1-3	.	CAGSASAPPGNTIYF	TGTGCCGGCAGTGCCTCGGCTCCCCCTGGAAACACCATATATTTT
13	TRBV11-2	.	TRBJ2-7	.	CANSFTASYEQHF	TGTGCCAACAGCTTTACCGCTTCCTACGAGCAGCACTTC
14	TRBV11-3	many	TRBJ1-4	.	CASSLGEFDEKLFF	TGTGCCAGCAGCTTAGGAGAGTTTGATGAAAAACTGTTTTTT
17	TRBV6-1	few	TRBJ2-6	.	CASSERDVPSGANVLTF	TGTGCCAGCAGTGAACGGGATGTGCCCTCTGGGGCCAACGTCCTGACTTTC
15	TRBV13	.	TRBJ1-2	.	CASSSNGDLGYGYTF	TGTGCCAGCAGCTCGAACGGGGATCTCGGGTATGGCTACACCTTC
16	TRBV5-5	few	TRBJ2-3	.	CASSLSPTITTAGQYF	TGTGCCAGCAGCTTGTCACCAACGATAACGACCGCGGGGCAGTATTTT
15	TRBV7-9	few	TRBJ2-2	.	CASSLGHRDTGELFF	TGTGCCAGCAGCTTGGGGCATCGCGACACCGGGGAGCTGTTTTTT
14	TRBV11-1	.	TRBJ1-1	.	CAISRSTDLTEAFF	TGTGCCATCAGCAGATCCACAGACCTCACTGAAGCTTTCTTT
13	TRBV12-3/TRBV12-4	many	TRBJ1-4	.	CASSSQQGEKLFF	TGTGCCAGCAGCTCCCAGCAGGGTGAAAAACTGTTTTTT
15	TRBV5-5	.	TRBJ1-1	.	CASSLVLTVRAEAFF	TGTGCCAGCAGCTTGGTTTTGACGGTGCGAGCTGAAGCTTTCTTT
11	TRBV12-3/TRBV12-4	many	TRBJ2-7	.	CASSLGHEQYF	TGTGCCAGCAGCCTTGGGCACGAGCAGTACTTC
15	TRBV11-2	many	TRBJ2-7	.	CASSSIRDATYEQYF	TGTGCCAGCAGTTCAATCCGGGACGCAACCTACGAGCAGTACTTC
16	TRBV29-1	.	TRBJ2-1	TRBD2	CSLEGTSGRARNEQFF	TGCAGCCTCGAAGGAACTAGCGGGAGGGCCAGAAATGAGCAATTCTTC
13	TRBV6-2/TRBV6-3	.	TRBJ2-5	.	CATTHFEGETRYF	TGTGCCACGACTCACTTTGAGGGGGAGACCCGGTACTTC
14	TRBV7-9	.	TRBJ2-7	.	CASSPGLTSYEQYF	TGTGCCAGCAGCCCCGGACTAACGTCCTACGAGCAGTACTTC
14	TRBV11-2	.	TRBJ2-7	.	CANRSGLVSYEQCF	TGTGCCAACAGGTCTGGGTTAGTCTCATACGAGCAGTGCTTC
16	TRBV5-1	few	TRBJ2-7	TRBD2	CASSPGLAGGLYEQYF	TGCGCCAGCAGCCCGGGACTAGCGGGAGGTCTCTACGAGCAGTACTTC
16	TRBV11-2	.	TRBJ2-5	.	CASSLGGAEGPETQYF	TGTGCCAGCAGCTTAGGGGGGGCGGAGGGACCAGAGACCCAGTACTTC
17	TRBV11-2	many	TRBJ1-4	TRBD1	CASSLSRGQGTNEKLFF	TGTGCCAGCAGCTTGAGCAGGGGGCAGGGAACTAATGAAAAACTGTTTTTT
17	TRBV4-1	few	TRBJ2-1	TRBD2	CASRGLAGDAAPNEQFF	TGCGCCAGCCGGGGACTAGCGGGAGACGCCGCGCCCAATGAGCAGTTCTTC
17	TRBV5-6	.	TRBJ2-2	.	CTSSLGPPGWDTGELFF	TGTACCAGCAGCTTGGGGCCCCCGGGATGGGACACCGGGGAGCTGTTTTTT
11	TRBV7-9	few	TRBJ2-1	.	CAIRPRAEQFF	TGTGCCATCCGTCCACGGGCCGAGCAGTTCTTC
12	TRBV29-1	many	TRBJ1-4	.	CSVEKTNEKLFF	TGCAGCGTTGAGAAAACTAATGAAAAACTGTTTTTT
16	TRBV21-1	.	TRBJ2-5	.	CASSKDGSLGAETQYF	TGTGCCAGCAGCAAAGATGGTAGCCTCGGGGCGGAGACCCAGTACTTT
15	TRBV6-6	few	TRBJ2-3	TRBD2	CASSCGGSGADTQYF	TGTGCCAGCAGTTGCGGCGGGAGTGGTGCAGATACGCAGTATTTT
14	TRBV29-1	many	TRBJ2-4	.	CSVVKSGTKNIQYF	TGCAGCGTTGTTAAGTCCGGTACCAAAAACATTCAGTACTTC
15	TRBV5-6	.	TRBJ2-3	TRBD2	CASRKGLAVTDAQYF	TGTGCCAGCAGGAAGGGACTAGCGGTCACAGATGCGCAGTATTTT
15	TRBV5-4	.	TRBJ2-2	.	CANSLELTVSGELFF	TGTGCCAACAGCTTGGAGTTGACTGTTAGCGGGGAGCTGTTTTTT
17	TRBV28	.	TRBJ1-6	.	CASSSTDSSSYNSPLHF	TGTGCCAGTAGTTCGACAGACTCGAGCTCCTATAATTCACCCCTCCACTTT
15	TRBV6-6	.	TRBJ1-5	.	CASKPPGQGNQPQHF	TGTGCCAGCAAACCTCCGGGACAAGGCAATCAGCCCCAGCATTTT
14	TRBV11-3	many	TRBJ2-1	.	CASTVGAPANEQFF	TGTGCCAGCACCGTAGGTGCCCCCGCGAATGAGCAGTTCTTC